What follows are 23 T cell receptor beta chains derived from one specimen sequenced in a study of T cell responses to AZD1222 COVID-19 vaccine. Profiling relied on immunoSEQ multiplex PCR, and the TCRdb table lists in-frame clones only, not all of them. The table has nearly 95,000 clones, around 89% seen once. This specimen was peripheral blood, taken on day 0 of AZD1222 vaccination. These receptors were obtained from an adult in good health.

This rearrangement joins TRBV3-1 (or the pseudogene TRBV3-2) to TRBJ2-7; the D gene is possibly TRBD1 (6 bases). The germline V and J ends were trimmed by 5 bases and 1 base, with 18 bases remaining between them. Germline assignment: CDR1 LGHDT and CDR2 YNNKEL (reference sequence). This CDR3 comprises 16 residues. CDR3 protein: CASSIRSPGESYEQYF. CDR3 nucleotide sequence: TGTGCCAGCAGCATTCGTAGTCCAGGGGAGTCCTACGAGCAGTACTTC.

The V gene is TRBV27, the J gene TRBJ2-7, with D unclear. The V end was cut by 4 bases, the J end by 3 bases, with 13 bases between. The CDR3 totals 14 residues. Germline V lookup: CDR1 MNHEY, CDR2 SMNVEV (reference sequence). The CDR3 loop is CASSSEVDVYEQYF. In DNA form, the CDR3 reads TGTGCCAGCAGTTCCGAAGTGGATGTCTACGAGCAGTACTTC.

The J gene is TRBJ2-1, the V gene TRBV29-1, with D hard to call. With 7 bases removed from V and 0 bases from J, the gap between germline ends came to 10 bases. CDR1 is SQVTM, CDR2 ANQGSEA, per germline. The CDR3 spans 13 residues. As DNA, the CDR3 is TGCAGCGCCGACACCCTCTCCTACAATGAGCAGTTCTTC. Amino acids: CSADTLSYNEQFF.

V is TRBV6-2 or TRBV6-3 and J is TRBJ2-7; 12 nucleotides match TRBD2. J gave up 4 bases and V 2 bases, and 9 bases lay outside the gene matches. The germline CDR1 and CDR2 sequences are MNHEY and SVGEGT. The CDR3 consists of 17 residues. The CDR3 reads CASSYPKLAGGGYEQYF. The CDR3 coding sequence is TGTGCCAGCAGTTACCCCAAACTAGCGGGGGGCGGATACGAGCAGTACTTC.

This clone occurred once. The CDR3 region is CASSPNGQGVYQPQHF. CDR3 DNA: TGTGCCAGCTCACCAAATGGACAGGGGGTTTATCAGCCCCAGCATTTT. This rearrangement joins TRBV18 to TRBJ1-5; 10 bases map to TRBD1. Germline loops: CDR1 KGHSH, CDR2 LQKENI. This CDR3 is 16 amino acids long. The V gene end was trimmed by 2 bases and the J gene end by 5 bases; junction bases not matched to a gene: 6.

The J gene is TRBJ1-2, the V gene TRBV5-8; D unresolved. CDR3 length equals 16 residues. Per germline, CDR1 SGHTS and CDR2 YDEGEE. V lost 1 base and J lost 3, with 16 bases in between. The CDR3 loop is CASSLQGAKAHYGYTF. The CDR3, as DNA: TGTGCCAGCAGCTTGCAAGGCGCCAAAGCTCACTATGGCTACACCTTC. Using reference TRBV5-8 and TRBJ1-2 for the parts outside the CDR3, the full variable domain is EAGVTQSPTHLIKTRGQQATLRCSPISGHTSVYWYQQALGLGLQFLLWYDEGEERNRGNFPPRFSGRQFPNYSSELNVNALELEDSALYLCASSLQGAKAHYGYTFGSGTRLTVV.

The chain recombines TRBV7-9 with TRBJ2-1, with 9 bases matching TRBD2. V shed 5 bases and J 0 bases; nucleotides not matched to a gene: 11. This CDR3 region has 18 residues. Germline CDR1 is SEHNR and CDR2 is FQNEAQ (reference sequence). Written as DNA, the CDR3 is TGTGCCAGCAGCGTCGGGACTAGCCCCTTGAGCTCCTACAATGAGCAGTTCTTC. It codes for CASSVGTSPLSSYNEQFF.

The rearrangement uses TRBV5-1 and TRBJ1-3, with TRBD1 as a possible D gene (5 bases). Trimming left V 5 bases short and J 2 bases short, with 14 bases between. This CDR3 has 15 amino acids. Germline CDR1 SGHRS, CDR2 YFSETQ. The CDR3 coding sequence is TGCGCCAGCAGTGCAGGGCTGAGGGCTGGAAACACCATATATTTT. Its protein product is CASSAGLRAGNTIYF.

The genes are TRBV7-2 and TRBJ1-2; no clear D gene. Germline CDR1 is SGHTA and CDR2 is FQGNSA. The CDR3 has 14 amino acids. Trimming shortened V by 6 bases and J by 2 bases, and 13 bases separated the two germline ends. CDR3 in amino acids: CASSLSGVNYGYTF. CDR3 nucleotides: TGTGCCAGCAGTCTCTCAGGCGTAAACTATGGCTACACCTTC.

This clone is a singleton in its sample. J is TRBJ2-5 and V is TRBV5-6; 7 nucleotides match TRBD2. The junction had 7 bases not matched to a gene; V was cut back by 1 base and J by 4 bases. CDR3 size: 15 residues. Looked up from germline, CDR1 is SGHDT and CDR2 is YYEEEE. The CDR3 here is CASSLRGVVGETQYF. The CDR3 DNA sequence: TGTGCCAGCAGCTTGCGGGGGGTGGTGGGAGAGACCCAGTACTTC.

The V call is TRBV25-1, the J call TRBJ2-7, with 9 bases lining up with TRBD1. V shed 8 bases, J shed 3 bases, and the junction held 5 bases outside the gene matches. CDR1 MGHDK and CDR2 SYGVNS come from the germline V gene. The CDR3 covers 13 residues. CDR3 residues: CASLKTGGYEQYF. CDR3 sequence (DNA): TGTGCCAGCCTCAAGACAGGGGGCTACGAGCAGTACTTC.

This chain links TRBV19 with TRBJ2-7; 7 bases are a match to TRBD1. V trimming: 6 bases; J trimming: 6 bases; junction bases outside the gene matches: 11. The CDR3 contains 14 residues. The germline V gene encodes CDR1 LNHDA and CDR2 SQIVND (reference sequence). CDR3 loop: CASSPRDSALEQYF. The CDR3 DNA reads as TGTGCCAGTAGCCCCCGGGACAGCGCTCTCGAGCAGTACTTC.

The CDR3 sequence: CASSWGQGKDTEAFF. DNA for the CDR3: TGTGCCAGCTCATGGGGACAGGGAAAGGACACTGAAGCTTTCTTT. The V gene is TRBV18, the J gene TRBJ1-1, with 9 bases matching TRBD1. With 5 bases clipped from V and 3 bases from J, the junction kept 7 bases outside the gene matches. This CDR3 spans 15 amino acids. Germline CDR1 KGHSH, CDR2 LQKENI.

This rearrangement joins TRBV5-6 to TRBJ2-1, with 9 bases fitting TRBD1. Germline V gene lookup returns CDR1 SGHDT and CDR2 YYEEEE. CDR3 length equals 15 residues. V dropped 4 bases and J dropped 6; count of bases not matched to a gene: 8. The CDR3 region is CASSQTGTGTNEQFF. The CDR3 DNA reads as TGTGCCAGCAGCCAGACCGGGACAGGGACCAATGAGCAGTTCTTC.

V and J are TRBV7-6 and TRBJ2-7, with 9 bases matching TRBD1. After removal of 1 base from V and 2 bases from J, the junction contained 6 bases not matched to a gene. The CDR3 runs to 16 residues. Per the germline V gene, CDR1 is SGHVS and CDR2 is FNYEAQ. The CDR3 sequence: CASSLGGTGTTYEQYF. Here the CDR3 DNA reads TGTGCCAGCAGCTTAGGGGGGACAGGGACAACCTACGAGCAGTACTTC.

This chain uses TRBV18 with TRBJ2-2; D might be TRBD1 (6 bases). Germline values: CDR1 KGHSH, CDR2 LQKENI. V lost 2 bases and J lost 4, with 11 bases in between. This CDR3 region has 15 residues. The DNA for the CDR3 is TGTGCCAGCTCACCAAGGACAGAGAGCACCGGGGAGCTGTTTTTT. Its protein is CASSPRTESTGELFF.

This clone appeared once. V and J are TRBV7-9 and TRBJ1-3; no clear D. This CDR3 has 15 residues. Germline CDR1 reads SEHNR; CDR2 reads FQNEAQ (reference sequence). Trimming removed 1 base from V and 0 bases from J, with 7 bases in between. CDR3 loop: CASSLVEGSGNTIYF. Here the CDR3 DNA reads TGTGCCAGCAGCTTAGTCGAGGGCTCTGGAAACACCATATATTTT.

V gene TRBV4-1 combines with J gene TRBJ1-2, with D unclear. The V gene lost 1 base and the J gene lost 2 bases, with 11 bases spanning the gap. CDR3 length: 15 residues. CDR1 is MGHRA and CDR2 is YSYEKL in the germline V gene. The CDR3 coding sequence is TGCGCCAGCAGCCAAGCAAACGGACGGAACTATGGCTACACCTTC. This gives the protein CASSQANGRNYGYTF.

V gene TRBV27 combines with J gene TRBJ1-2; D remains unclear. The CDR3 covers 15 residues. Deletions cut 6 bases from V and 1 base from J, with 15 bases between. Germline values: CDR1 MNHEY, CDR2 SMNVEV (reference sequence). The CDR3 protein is CASRPVPGFNYGYTF. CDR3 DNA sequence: TGTGCCAGCAGACCCGTCCCGGGTTTTAACTATGGCTACACCTTC.

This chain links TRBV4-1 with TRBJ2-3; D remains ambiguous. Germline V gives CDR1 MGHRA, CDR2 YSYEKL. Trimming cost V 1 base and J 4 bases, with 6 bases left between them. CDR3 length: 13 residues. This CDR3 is CASSQASADTQYF. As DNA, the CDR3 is TGCGCCAGCAGCCAAGCTTCGGCAGATACGCAGTATTTT.

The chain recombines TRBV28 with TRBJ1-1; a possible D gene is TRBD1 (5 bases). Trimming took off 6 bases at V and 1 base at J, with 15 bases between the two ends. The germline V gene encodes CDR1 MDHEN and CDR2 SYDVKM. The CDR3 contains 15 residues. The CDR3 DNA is TGTGCCAGCAGGAGTGGGGGACGGGAGAACACTGAAGCTTTCTTT. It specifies CASRSGGRENTEAFF.

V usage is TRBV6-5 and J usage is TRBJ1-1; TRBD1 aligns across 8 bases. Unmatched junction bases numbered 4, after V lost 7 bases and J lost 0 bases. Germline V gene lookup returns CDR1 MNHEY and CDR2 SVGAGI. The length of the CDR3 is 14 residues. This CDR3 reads CASTQGAMNTEAFF. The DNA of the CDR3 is TGTGCCAGCACCCAGGGGGCAATGAACACTGAAGCTTTCTTT.

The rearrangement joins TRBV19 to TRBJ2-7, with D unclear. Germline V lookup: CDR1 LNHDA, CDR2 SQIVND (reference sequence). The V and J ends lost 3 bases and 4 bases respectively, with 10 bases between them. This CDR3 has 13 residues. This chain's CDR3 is CASSISLHYEQYF. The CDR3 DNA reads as TGTGCCAGTAGTATCAGCTTACATTACGAGCAGTACTTC.